Each of the 32 T cell receptor beta chains below was sequenced from the same sample in a study of blood T cell repertoires in COVID-19. The assay was immunoSEQ multiplex PCR, and TCRdb's table has in-frame clones only and misses some. The sample includes roughly 250,000 clones, roughly 80% seen only once; the top ten take roughly 10%. Material: peripheral blood. Source of these receptors: an elderly woman with acute or convalescent COVID-19.

The V and J genes are TRBV4-1 and TRBJ2-1; D is possibly TRBD1 (6 bases). Trimming pared 4 bases from V and 4 bases from J, leaving 14 bases between. The CDR3 has 15 amino acids. Germline CDR1 and CDR2: MGHRA and YSYEKL. DNA for the CDR3: TGCGCCAGCAGCCCTCGGACAGATTATTACAATGAGCAGTTCTTC. It specifies CASSPRTDYYNEQFF.

The rearrangement joins TRBV20-1 to TRBJ2-4; maybe TRBD2 (5 bases). Germline loops: CDR1 DFQATT, CDR2 SNEGSKA (reference sequence). This CDR3 is 11 amino acids long. The V end lost 5 bases, the J end lost 6 bases, and 8 bases lay between the germline ends. The CDR3 DNA follows: TGCAGTGCTCGCGGGCTAAACATTCAGTACTTC. Protein product: CSARGLNIQYF.

The rearrangement links TRBV14 to TRBJ2-1, with TRBD2 matching 7 bases. The V gene's germline CDR1 is SGHDN and CDR2 FVKESK. This CDR3 spans 15 amino acids. V lost 4 bases to trimming and J lost 10 bases; unmatched junction nucleotides: 13. CDR3 protein: CASSPPGLEGFEQFF. The CDR3 bases are TGTGCCAGCAGCCCCCCTGGACTAGAAGGGTTCGAGCAGTTCTTC.

This sequence joins TRBV2 and TRBJ2-7; D not certain. The CDR3 totals 13 residues. V was cut by 3 bases and J by 2 bases, with 8 bases left in between. Germline CDR1 SNHLY, CDR2 FYNNEI. CDR3 region: CASSDQQPYEQYF. The CDR3 coding sequence is TGTGCCAGCAGTGATCAACAGCCCTACGAGCAGTACTTC.

This chain joins TRBV5-8 and TRBJ2-7, with D perhaps matching TRBD2 (7 bases). Germline-derived CDR1 and CDR2 are SGHTS and YDEGEE. The CDR3 has 14 amino acids. V lost 4 bases and J 2 bases, leaving 13 bases between the germline ends. The CDR3 sequence is CASSLRGATYEQYF. The CDR3 DNA sequence: TGTGCCAGCAGCCTCCGGGGGGCTACCTACGAGCAGTACTTC. The full variable domain, with the rest looked up from reference TRBV5-8 and TRBJ2-7, is EAGVTQSPTHLIKTRGQQATLRCSPISGHTSVYWYQQALGLGLQFLLWYDEGEERNRGNFPPRFSGRQFPNYSSELNVNALELEDSALYLCASSLRGATYEQYFGPGTRLTVT.

This rearrangement joins TRBV18 to TRBJ2-3; perhaps TRBD2 as D (6 bases). CDR3 length: 14 amino acids. V gave up 6 bases and J gave up 3 bases, with 13 bases separating them. Germline assignment: CDR1 KGHSH and CDR2 LQKENI. The CDR3 sequence is CASSPGVWTDTQYF. The CDR3 DNA is TGTGCCAGCTCCCCGGGGGTCTGGACAGATACGCAGTATTTT.

The rearrangement uses TRBV27 and TRBJ2-7, with D tentatively TRBD1 (5 bases). CDR3 size: 15 residues. The germline CDR1 and CDR2 sequences are MNHEY and SMNVEV (reference sequence). V lost 0 bases and J 2 bases, leaving 11 bases between the germline ends. The CDR3 region is CASSLSGRVTYEQYF. The CDR3 region has the DNA TGTGCCAGCAGTTTATCGGGCAGGGTGACCTACGAGCAGTACTTC.

The chain has TRBV11-2 and TRBJ2-7; TRBD2 might be the D (7 bases). The V gene's germline CDR1 is SGHAT and CDR2 FQNNGV. The CDR3 extends over 16 amino acids. V lost 1 base and J lost 1, with 14 bases in between. DNA of the CDR3: TGTGCCAGCAGCTTAGCTCTGAGGGGGGGTTCCTACGAGCAGTACTTC. Protein: CASSLALRGGSYEQYF.

The CDR3 protein is CASRGQGWGSYEQYF. CDR3 DNA sequence: TGTGCCAGCAGGGGACAGGGGTGGGGCTCCTACGAGCAGTACTTC. The chain carries TRBV28 and TRBJ2-7; TRBD1 aligns across 10 bases. The CDR3 spans 15 residues. With V trimmed by 6 bases and J by 0 bases, 5 bases remained unmatched. The germline CDR1 and CDR2 sequences are MDHEN and SYDVKM.

This clone was detected a few times. The chain recombines TRBV23-1 with TRBJ1-6; the match to TRBD1 covers 12 bases. TRBV23-1 is noted as an ORF with a role that remains uncertain. J was trimmed by 9 bases and V by 8 bases; bases with no gene match: 11. The CDR3 runs 16 residues. CDR3: CASARGDRGRRSPLHF. The CDR3 nucleotides read TGCGCCAGCGCTCGGGGGGACAGGGGGCGTCGTTCACCCCTCCACTTT.

The genes are TRBV5-4 and TRBJ1-2, with TRBD1 matching 7 bases. The CDR3 covers 12 residues. In germline, CDR1 is SGHNT, CDR2 YYREEE (reference sequence). Trimming removed 0 bases from V and 8 bases from J; junction bases left unmatched: 1. CDR3 protein: CASSLAGGGYTF. CDR3 bases: TGTGCCAGCAGCTTGGCAGGGGGAGGCTACACCTTC.

The chain carries TRBV18 and TRBJ2-7; 10 bases are a match to TRBD1. Germline lookup yields CDR1 KGHSH and CDR2 LQKENI. This CDR3 contains 13 residues. V lost 6 bases, J lost 5 bases, and 4 bases stayed unmatched. The CDR3 region has the DNA TGTGCCAGCTCCCGGGACAGGGGCGACGAGCAGTACTTC. As protein: CASSRDRGDEQYF.

This chain links TRBV19 with TRBJ1-6; 11 positions agree with TRBD1. CDR1 is LNHDA and CDR2 is SQIVND in the germline V gene (reference sequence). After removal of 6 bases from V and 13 bases from J, the junction contained 11 bases not matched to a gene. The CDR3 extends over 15 amino acids. The CDR3, as DNA: TGTGCCAGTAGCAGCCCGGGACAGGGGGGACATCCCCTCCACTTT. Translated, it gives CASSSPGQGGHPLHF. The full variable domain, completed using reference TRBV19 and TRBJ1-6, is DGGITQSPKYLFRKEGQNVTLSCEQNLNHDAMYWYRQDPGQGLRLIYYSQIVNDFQKGDIAEGYSVSREKKESFPLTVTSAQKNPTAFYLCASSSPGQGGHPLHFGNGTRLTVT.

The chain has TRBV19 and TRBJ1-1; D is uncertain. Germline CDR1 is LNHDA and CDR2 is SQIVND (reference sequence). The CDR3 contains 14 residues. The V and J ends lost 9 bases and 0 bases respectively, with 14 bases between them. The CDR3: CASPAPRMNTEAFF. DNA for the CDR3: TGTGCCAGCCCCGCCCCGAGGATGAACACTGAAGCTTTCTTT.

V and J are TRBV28 and TRBJ2-1; D uncertain. V lost 3 bases and J lost 4, with 10 bases in between. There are 14 residues in the CDR3. Germline V gives CDR1 MDHEN, CDR2 SYDVKM. In nucleotides, the CDR3 is TGTGCCAGCAGTTTCTCACACGTATACAATGAGCAGTTCTTC. Encoded protein: CASSFSHVYNEQFF.

The rearrangement joins TRBV15 to TRBJ2-2; D is uncertain. Germline loops: CDR1 LNHNV, CDR2 YYDKDF (reference sequence). V was clipped by 0 bases and J by 4 bases, with 6 bases between them. The CDR3 is made up of 14 amino acids. CDR3 residues: CATSRDRSTGELFF. CDR3 nucleotide sequence: TGTGCCACCAGCAGAGATCGGAGCACCGGGGAGCTGTTTTTT.

CDR3 coding DNA: TGTGCCAGCAGCTTAATCAACTACGAGCAGTACTTC. Encoded protein: CASSLINYEQYF. The rearrangement uses TRBV7-9 and TRBJ2-7; D unclear. The length of the CDR3 is 12 residues. Germline V gene sequence: CDR1 SEHNR, CDR2 FQNEAQ (reference sequence). Trimming left V 2 bases short and J 3 bases short, with 5 bases between.

This sequence joins TRBV6-5 and TRBJ1-6; TRBD1 is a possible D gene (5 bases). The V and J ends lost 7 bases and 10 bases respectively, with 14 bases between them. From germline, CDR1 is MNHEY and CDR2 SVGAGI. The CDR3 is made up of 13 amino acids. The CDR3 loop is CASMAGNDSPLHF. The CDR3 nucleotides read TGTGCCAGCATGGCAGGGAATGACTCACCCCTCCACTTT.

A single count supports this clone. The V and J genes are TRBV19 and TRBJ2-4; 10 bases line up with TRBD2. Germline loops: CDR1 LNHDA, CDR2 SQIVND (reference sequence). V was pared by 3 bases and J by 6 bases, with 2 bases of the junction left unmatched. The CDR3 length is 14 residues. The CDR3 DNA is TGTGCCAGTAGTATGAGCGGGGGGGGAAACATTCAGTACTTC. Its translation is CASSMSGGGNIQYF.

This chain joins TRBV7-9 and TRBJ1-4; 7 bases agree with TRBD1. Germline V CDR1 and CDR2: SEHNR, FQNEAQ (reference sequence). Trimming took 5 bases from V and 5 from J; bases not matched to a gene: 8. The CDR3 loop spans 15 amino acids. CDR3 coding DNA: TGTGCCAGCAGCAGCGACAGGGCACCGAATGAAAAACTGTTTTTT. Protein: CASSSDRAPNEKLFF.

This clone occurred a few times. Other DNA sequences within the sample encode an identical CDR3. The rearrangement links TRBV28 to TRBJ1-5; the D is unclear. The V end was cut by 5 bases, the J end by 3 bases, with 5 bases between. Germline V lookup: CDR1 MDHEN, CDR2 SYDVKM. There are 12 residues in the CDR3. DNA for the CDR3: TGTGCCAGCAGTCCTCTCAATCAGCCCCAGCATTTT. Residues: CASSPLNQPQHF.

V usage is TRBV19 and J usage is TRBJ2-2; a possible D gene is TRBD1 (7 bases). Trimming took 7 bases from V and 2 from J, leaving 14 bases between them. This CDR3 contains 15 residues. Germline V gives CDR1 LNHDA, CDR2 SQIVND (reference sequence). The CDR3 DNA is TGTGCCAGTAAGGGGGCGGGACTCAACACCGGGGAGCTGTTTTTT. It specifies CASKGAGLNTGELFF.

This chain uses TRBV9 with TRBJ2-3; 9 bases fit TRBD2. This CDR3 has 15 amino acids. J lost 8 bases, V lost 0 bases, and 7 bases had no gene match. CDR1 is SGDLS and CDR2 is YYNGEE in the germline V gene. CDR3 protein: CASSVELAGVGTQYF. In DNA, the CDR3 is TGTGCCAGCAGCGTAGAACTAGCGGGCGTCGGTACGCAGTATTTT. The full variable domain, in which reference TRBV9 and TRBJ2-3 provide the parts outside the CDR3, is DSGVTQTPKHLITATGQRVTLRCSPRSGDLSVYWYQQSLDQGLQFLIQYYNGEERAKGNILERFSAQQFPDLHSELNLSSLELGDSALYFCASSVELAGVGTQYFGPGTRLTVL.

This sequence joins TRBV4-1 and TRBJ1-6, with D unresolved. V was clipped by 3 bases and J by 7 bases, with 10 bases between them. CDR3 length: 14 residues. Germline V gene lookup returns CDR1 MGHRA and CDR2 YSYEKL. The CDR3 region is CASSQGSLNSPLHF. Written as DNA, the CDR3 is TGCGCCAGCAGCCAGGGCAGCTTGAATTCACCCCTCCACTTT.

The gene calls are TRBV9 and TRBJ2-5; 11 bases map to TRBD2. V lost 0 bases, J lost 1 base, and 2 bases stayed unmatched. The CDR3 has 16 residues. Germline assignment: CDR1 SGDLS and CDR2 YYNGEE. CDR3 DNA: TGTGCCAGCAGCGTAGATAGCGGGGGGGCCCAAGAGACCCAGTACTTC. Encoded protein: CASSVDSGGAQETQYF.

V gene TRBV5-1 combines with J gene TRBJ1-5; no clear D gene. In germline, CDR1 is SGHRS, CDR2 YFSETQ. Trimming shortened V by 5 bases and J by 1 base, and 7 bases separated the two germline ends. This CDR3 spans 13 amino acids. The DNA of the CDR3 is TGCGCCAGCAGAGAGGGAAGCAATCAGCCCCAGCATTTT. It yields the protein CASREGSNQPQHF. The whole variable domain, remainder taken from reference TRBV5-1 and TRBJ1-5, is KAGVTQTPRYLIKTRGQQVTLSCSPISGHRSVSWYQQTPGQGLQFLFEYFSETQRNKGNFPGRFSGRQFSNSRSEMNVSTLELGDSALYLCASREGSNQPQHFGDGTRLSIL.

V usage is TRBV7-8 and J usage is TRBJ1-1; 7 bases are shared with TRBD1. The V gene end was trimmed by 5 bases and the J gene end by 2 bases; junction bases not matched to a gene: 5. Germline V gene lookup returns CDR1 SGHVS and CDR2 FQNEAQ. The CDR3 contains 14 residues. Here the CDR3 reads CASSGWDSNTEAFF. In nucleotides, the CDR3 is TGTGCCAGCAGCGGTTGGGACAGTAACACTGAAGCTTTCTTT.

This chain links TRBV9 with TRBJ1-3; 10 bases match TRBD1. Germline CDR1 is SGDLS and CDR2 is YYNGEE. J lost 1 base, V lost 3 bases, and 4 bases had no gene match. CDR3 length equals 16 residues. CDR3 DNA: TGTGCCAGCAGCGCCGGACAGGGGGGTTCTGGAAACACCATATATTTT. This sequence encodes CASSAGQGGSGNTIYF.

The J gene is TRBJ1-4, the V gene TRBV18; D call uncertain. The V gene lost 0 bases and the J gene lost 4 bases, with 9 bases spanning the gap. In germline, CDR1 is KGHSH, CDR2 LQKENI. The CDR3 totals 15 residues. The CDR3 here is CASSPPNGVNEKLFF. CDR3 bases: TGTGCCAGCTCACCACCGAACGGGGTTAATGAAAAACTGTTTTTT.

As for this clone: At the DNA level, this CDR3 is encoded by other sequences in the same sample as well. The genes are TRBV6-6 and TRBJ2-7; a possible D gene is TRBD1 (5 bases). CDR1 MNHNY and CDR2 SVGAGI come from the germline V gene (reference sequence). The V end lost 0 bases, the J end lost 4 bases, and 10 bases lay between the germline ends. This CDR3 has 14 residues. The CDR3 loop reads CASSYSASGYEQYF. The CDR3 DNA follows: TGTGCCAGCAGTTACTCCGCCTCAGGGTACGAGCAGTACTTC.

Regarding this clone: The same CDR3 is also encoded by other DNA sequences in this sample. This sequence joins TRBV12-3 or TRBV12-4 and TRBJ1-1; TRBD1 matches 8 bases. The CDR3 has 13 amino acids. The V segment lost 6 bases and the J segment 4 bases; nucleotides outside the gene matches: 4. CDR3 sequence (DNA): TGTGCCAGCAGCAAGGACAGGGCCACTGAAGCTTTCTTT. It specifies CASSKDRATEAFF.

This rearrangement joins TRBV29-1 to TRBJ1-1; D might be TRBD1 (5 bases). From germline, CDR1 is SQVTM and CDR2 ANQGSEA. There are 13 residues in the CDR3. V was clipped by 0 bases and J by 0 bases, with 5 bases between them. CDR3 amino acids: CSVEEGLNTEAFF. As DNA, the CDR3 is TGCAGCGTTGAAGAGGGGCTGAACACTGAAGCTTTCTTT.